The present TCR beta chain was sequenced within a study of T cell responses to AZD1222 COVID-19 vaccine. This clone was seen a single time. Some clones are missing from TCRdb's copy, which holds only in-frame ones; the method was immunoSEQ multiplex PCR. The data hold about 120,000 clones, with roughly 91% observed a single time. This CDR3 is built from 11 residues. Trimming removed 1 base from V and 5 bases from J, with 1 base in between. Germline values: CDR1 SGHNT, CDR2 YENEEA. This chain uses TRBV11-3 with TRBJ2-3; D gene unclear. The TCR was taken from an adult who received the AZD1222 COVID-19 vaccine. Source: peripheral blood, taken 28 days after the second AZD1222 dose. CDR3 DNA: TGTGCCAGCAGCTTAGGAGATACGCAGTATTTT. Translation: CASSLGDTQYF.